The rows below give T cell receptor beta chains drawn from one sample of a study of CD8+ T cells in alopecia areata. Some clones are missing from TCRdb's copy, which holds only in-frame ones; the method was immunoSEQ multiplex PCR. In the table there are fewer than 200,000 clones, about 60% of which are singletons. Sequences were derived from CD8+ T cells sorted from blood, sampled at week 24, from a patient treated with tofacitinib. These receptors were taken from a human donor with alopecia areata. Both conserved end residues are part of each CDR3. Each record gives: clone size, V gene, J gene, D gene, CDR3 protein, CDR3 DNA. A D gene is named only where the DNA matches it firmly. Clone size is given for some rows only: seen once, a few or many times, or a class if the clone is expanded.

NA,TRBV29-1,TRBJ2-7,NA,CSAEWAGEQYF,TGCAGCGCTGAATGGGCGGGCGAGCAGTACTTC
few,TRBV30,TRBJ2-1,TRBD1,CAWSGQGGEQFF,TGTGCCTGGAGTGGACAGGGCGGAGAGCAGTTCTTC
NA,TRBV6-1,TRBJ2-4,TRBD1,CASSGTGGSKNIQYF,TGTGCCAGCAGTGGTACAGGGGGTTCCAAAAACATTCAGTACTTC
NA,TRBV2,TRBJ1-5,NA,CASCDRYNQPQHF,TGTGCCAGCTGCGACAGGTACAATCAGCCCCAGCATTTT
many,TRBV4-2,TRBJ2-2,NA,CASSQGGETGELFF,TGTGCCAGCAGCCAGGGGGGTGAAACCGGGGAGCTGTTTTTT
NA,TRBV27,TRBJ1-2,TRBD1,CASSLYRGDYGYTF,TGTGCCAGCAGTTTATACAGGGGAGACTATGGCTACACCTTC
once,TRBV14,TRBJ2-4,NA,CASSQGAEELTKNIQYF,TGTGCCAGCAGCCAAGGGGCAGAGGAGCTTACCAAAAACATTCAGTACTTC
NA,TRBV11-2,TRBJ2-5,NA,CASNHQRLEETQYF,TGTGCCAGCAACCACCAGCGCTTGGAGGAGACCCAGTACTTC
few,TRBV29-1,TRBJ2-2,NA,CSALTGELFF,TGCAGCGCCCTCACCGGGGAGCTGTTTTTT
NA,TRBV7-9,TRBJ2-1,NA,CASSRDNNEQFF,TGTGCCAGCAGCCGAGATAACAATGAGCAGTTCTTC
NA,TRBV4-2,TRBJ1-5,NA,CASSQDSGNQPQHF,TGTGCCAGCAGCCAAGACAGTGGCAATCAGCCCCAGCATTTT
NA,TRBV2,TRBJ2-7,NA,CASREDYEQYF,TGTGCCAGCAGAGAGGACTACGAGCAGTACTTC
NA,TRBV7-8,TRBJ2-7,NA,CASLLQGEQYF,TGTGCCAGCTTACTACAGGGCGAGCAGTACTTC
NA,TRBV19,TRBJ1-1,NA,CASSSSEAFF,TGTGCCAGTTCCAGCTCTGAAGCTTTCTTT
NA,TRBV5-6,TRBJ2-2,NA,CASSLGGPGELFF,TGTGCCAGCAGCTTAGGAGGGCCCGGGGAGCTGTTTTTT
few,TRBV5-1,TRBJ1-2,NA,CASSLPGDGYTF,TGCGCCAGCAGCTTGCCCGGGGATGGCTACACCTTC
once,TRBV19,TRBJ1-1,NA,CASSIDPGVVSAFF,TGTGCCAGTAGTATAGATCCGGGGGTCGTGAGTGCTTTCTTT
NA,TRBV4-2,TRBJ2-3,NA,CASSKSRVTDTQYF,TGTGCCAGCAGTAAAAGCCGAGTTACAGATACGCAGTATTTT
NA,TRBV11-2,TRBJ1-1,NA,CASSASGDTEAFF,TGTGCCAGCAGCGCGAGCGGGGACACTGAAGCTTTCTTT
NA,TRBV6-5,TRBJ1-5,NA,CASSPSGVNQPQHF,TGTGCCAGCAGTCCTTCGGGGGTCAATCAGCCCCAGCATTTT
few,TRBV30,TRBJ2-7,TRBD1,CAWSVGQGVNEQYF,TGTGCCTGGAGTGTCGGTCAGGGGGTCAACGAGCAGTACTTC
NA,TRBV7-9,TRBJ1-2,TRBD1,CASSPWTGLNYGYTF,TGTGCCAGCAGCCCTTGGACAGGACTGAACTATGGCTACACCTTC
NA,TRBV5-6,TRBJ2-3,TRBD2,CASSLGTIRTDTQYF,TGTGCCAGTAGCTTGGGGACTATCCGCACAGATACGCAGTATTTT
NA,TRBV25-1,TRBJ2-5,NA,CASSDYSIQETQYF,TGTGCCAGCAGTGACTACAGCATCCAAGAGACCCAGTACTTC
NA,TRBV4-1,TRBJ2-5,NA,CASSHGETQYF,TGCGCCAGCAGCCATGGGGAGACCCAGTACTTC
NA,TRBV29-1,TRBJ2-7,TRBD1,CSVGTGNPYEQYF,TGCAGCGTGGGGACAGGGAATCCCTACGAGCAGTACTTC
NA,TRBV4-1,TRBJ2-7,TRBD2,CASSQASGDAYEQYF,TGCGCCAGCAGCCAGGCTAGCGGGGATGCCTACGAGCAGTACTTC
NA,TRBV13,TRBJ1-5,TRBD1,CASSLGPGQINQPQHF,TGTGCCAGCAGCTTAGGCCCGGGACAGATCAATCAGCCCCAGCATTTT
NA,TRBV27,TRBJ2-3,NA,CASTQGRGSDTQYF,TGTGCCAGCACCCAAGGACGCGGTTCAGATACGCAGTATTTT
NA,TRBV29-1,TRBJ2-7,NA,CSVAGLGYEQYF,TGCAGCGTTGCCGGGCTTGGCTACGAGCAGTACTTC
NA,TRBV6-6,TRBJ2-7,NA,CASSYSVSYEQYF,TGTGCCAGCAGTTACTCGGTGAGCTACGAGCAGTACTTC
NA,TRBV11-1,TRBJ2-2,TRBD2,CASSFLAGGSLGELFF,TGTGCCAGCAGCTTCCTAGCGGGGGGTTCACTCGGGGAGCTGTTTTTT
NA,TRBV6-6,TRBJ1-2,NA,CASSYSSGWGYGYTF,TGTGCCAGCAGTTACTCTTCAGGGTGGGGCTATGGCTACACCTTC
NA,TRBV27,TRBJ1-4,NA,CASSQTGASGEKLFF,TGTGCCAGCAGTCAAACAGGCGCCTCGGGGGAAAAACTGTTTTTT
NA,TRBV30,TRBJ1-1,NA,CAWNGGRMNTEAFF,TGTGCCTGGAACGGGGGGAGAATGAACACTGAAGCTTTCTTT
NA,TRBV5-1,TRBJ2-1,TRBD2,CASTPGGTSYNEQFF,TGCGCCAGCACTCCCGGGGGGACTAGCTACAATGAGCAGTTCTTC
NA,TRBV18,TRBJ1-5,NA,CASSPASLRTQHF,TGTGCCAGCTCACCAGCGAGTCTCCGGACCCAGCATTTT
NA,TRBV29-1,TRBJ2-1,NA,CSVDGSSYNEQFF,TGCAGCGTTGATGGCAGCTCCTACAATGAGCAGTTCTTC
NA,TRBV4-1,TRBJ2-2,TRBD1,CASSQYDRGTGELFF,TGCGCCAGCAGCCAATACGACAGGGGAACCGGGGAGCTGTTTTTT
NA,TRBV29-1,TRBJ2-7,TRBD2,CSVEKGRGGYEQYF,TGCAGCGTTGAAAAGGGCCGGGGGGGCTACGAGCAGTACTTC
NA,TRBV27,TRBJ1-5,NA,CASSLAVGQPQHF,TGTGCCAGCAGTTTAGCCGTGGGTCAGCCCCAGCATTTT